This TCR beta chain stems from a study of T-cell reconstitution after alpha-beta-depleted transplantation in children. Study-wide findings and caveats: After one year, T-cell counts and TCRbeta diversity mostly came from new T cells. It was surviving recipient T cells and thymic progenitors that gave some patients high TCRbeta diversity at day 60. Reportedly, only several hundred clones from non-depleted graft cells drove alpha-beta T-cell counts at about two months.

Trimming took 2 bases from V and 8 from J, leaving 9 bases between them. CDR3 length equals 13 residues. Unique molecular identifiers featured in how the TCRbeta library was prepared. Each CDR3 protein gets one entry after TCRdb re-called the PCR reads with MiXCR. The sample carries some 15,000 distinct CDR3 sequences, approximately 5.3% recorded once. This clonotype was seen ten or more times. What it binds is unknown. This rearrangement joins TRBV12-3 or TRBV12-4 to TRBJ1-4; no clear D. The sequence was collected from a boy younger than 18 with acute lymphoblastic leukemia, due to receive a stem cell transplant. The input for sequencing was PBMCs, taken before TCRalphabeta/CD19-depleted stem cell transplant. DNA for the CDR3: TGTGCCAGCAGTTTAATGGGCCAAGAAAAACTGTTTTTT. Protein sequence: CASSLMGQEKLFF.